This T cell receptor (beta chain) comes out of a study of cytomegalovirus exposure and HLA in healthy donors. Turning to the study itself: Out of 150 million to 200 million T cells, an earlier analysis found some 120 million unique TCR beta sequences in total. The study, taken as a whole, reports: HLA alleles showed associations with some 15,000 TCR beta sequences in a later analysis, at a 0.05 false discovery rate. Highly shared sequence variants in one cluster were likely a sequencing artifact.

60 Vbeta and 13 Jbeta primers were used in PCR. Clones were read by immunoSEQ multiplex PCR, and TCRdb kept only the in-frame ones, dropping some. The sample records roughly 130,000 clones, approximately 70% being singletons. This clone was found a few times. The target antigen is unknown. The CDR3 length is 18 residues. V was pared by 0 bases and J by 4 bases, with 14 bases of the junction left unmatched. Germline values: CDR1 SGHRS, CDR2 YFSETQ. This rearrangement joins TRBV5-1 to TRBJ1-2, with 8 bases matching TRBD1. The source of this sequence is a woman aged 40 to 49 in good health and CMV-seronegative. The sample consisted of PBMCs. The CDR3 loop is CASSLAPGQALSFYGYTF. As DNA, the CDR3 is TGCGCCAGCAGCTTGGCCCCGGGACAGGCCCTCTCCTTCTATGGCTACACCTTC.